This paragraph covers one T cell receptor beta chain sequence. The data were taken from a study of blood T cell repertoires in COVID-19. Study information: Acute-phase and convalescent COVID-19 samples originated in the United States, Italy and Spain. T cells, B-cell-depleted T cells, or PBMCs supplied cDNA or gDNA.

In the authors' methods: Estimation of nucleated cell counts was performed using reference gene primer amplification. Assay: immunoSEQ multiplex PCR; the TCRdb copy retains only in-frame clones and omits some. Clone size and the V and J calls come from that table; the DNA yielded D and trimming. The sample yields under 450,000 clones, roughly 80% seen once. Germline values: CDR1 SGHNT, CDR2 YYREEE (reference sequence). The CDR3 spans 15 residues. V dropped 4 bases and J dropped 5 bases, with 15 bases sitting between them. The sequencing input was peripheral blood. This clonotype was sampled from a human donor with acute or convalescent COVID-19. The donor label of this sample is uncertain. The V and J genes are TRBV5-4 and TRBJ2-2, with D maybe TRBD1 (5 bases). This CDR3 is CASSQGRLETGELFF. The CDR3 DNA is TGTGCCAGCAGCCAGGGTCGCCTTGAAACCGGGGAGCTGTTTTTT. Complete variable domain (other parts from reference TRBV5-4 and TRBJ2-2): ETGVTQSPTHLIKTRGQQVTLRCSSQSGHNTVSWYQQALGQGPQFIFQYYREEENGRGNFPPRFSGLQFPNYSSELNVNALELDDSALYLCASSQGRLETGELFFGEGSRLTVL.